The sequence of this TCR beta chain was determined in a study of graft-versus-host responses after intestinal transplantation. Points on this clone: What it recognizes is unknown.

The CDR3 contains 13 residues. Per germline, CDR1 MNHNY and CDR2 SVGAGI (reference sequence). The V end was cut by 4 bases, the J end by 1 base, with 8 bases between. Assay: immunoSEQ multiplex PCR; the TCRdb copy retains only in-frame clones and omits some. The table records some 100,000 clones, over 80% of them present only once. The chain carries TRBV6-6 and TRBJ2-7; the D gene is possibly TRBD2 (5 bases). The clonotype originates from a human donor who received an intestinal transplant. The source was unstimulated CD8+ T cells sorted from spleen or lymph node cells, collected before intestinal transplant. The CDR3 loop reads CASSFAGSYEQYF. The CDR3 DNA is TGTGCCAGCAGTTTCGCGGGTTCCTACGAGCAGTACTTC.